This T cell receptor (beta chain) stems from a study of Graves' ophthalmopathy and Graves' hyperthyroidism. Other autoimmune diseases, uncontrolled infections, pregnancy and lactation each led to patient exclusion. The authors amplified TCR beta CDR3 regions from RNA transcripts. A first-round RT-PCR used HTBI primers, followed by a second-round multiplex PCR. TCRdb recomputed calls from the multiplex PCR reads with MiXCR, one row per CDR3 protein. There are 400,000 to 450,000 distinct CDR3 sequences in the sample; 20% to 25% occur only once, and around 3% lies in the top ten. This clonotype was seen repeatedly, ten times or more. The trim removed 2 bases at V and 2 bases at J, leaving 4 bases unmatched. This CDR3 contains 15 residues.

The sequencing input was peripheral blood. The sequence was collected from a woman aged 18-29 years with stable Graves' hyperthyroidism. This sequence joins TRBV12-3 or TRBV12-4 and TRBJ2-5; 8 bases line up with TRBD2. CDR3 nucleotides: TGTGCCAGCAGTTTATCGGCGGGGGGTCAAGAGACCCAGTACTTC. This sequence encodes CASSLSAGGQETQYF.